Listed below are T cell receptor beta chains from one sample, sequenced in a study of CD8 T cells in Susac syndrome. Each CDR3 protein is one row after TCRdb ran MiXCR on the immunoSEQ multiplex PCR reads. The sample records some 140,000 distinct CDR3 sequences, 95% being singletons. Sequenced input: CD8+ T cells from PBMCs. The receptors were gathered from a human donor with Susac syndrome. CDR3s include the opening cysteine and the closing phenylalanine or tryptophan. Each record gives: V gene, CDR3 length, CDR3 protein.

TRBV28 15 CASSLDRATDNEQFF
TRBV13 12 CASSLGRREAFF
TRBV14 13 CASSQVGVRSAYF
TRBV5-4 14 CASSYGQGIYEQYF
TRBV18 15 CASSPPQSAGEEQFF
TRBV9 15 CASSPDLAGGQPQHF
TRBV4-1 12 CASSHRDNEAFF
TRBV14 13 CASSQNYVDVYTF
TRBV28 11 CASSSEREQFF
TRBV27 13 CASGGGEGYGYTF
TRBV9 15 CASSVTQDFDYEQYF
TRBV5-4 12 CASSYLTAGAFF
TRBV9 12 CASGTSPYEQYF
TRBV6-5 15 CASSYSHGGYNEQFF
TRBV9 15 CASSAPPGRYNEQFF
TRBV7-6 14 CASSQLGVSTEAFF
TRBV4-1 14 CASSQVGVTDTQYF
TRBV3-1 14 CASSQSGTVNEQFF
TRBV27 12 CASSTGTVGQYF
TRBV6-6 14 CASRTTTGTDGYTF
TRBV5-6 14 CASSNGGVDSPLHF
TRBV27 15 CASSLAGASYNEQFF
TRBV6-5 16 CASSSPGTLSPYEQYF
TRBV13 15 CASSGTGTSGNEQYF
TRBV9 17 CASSAPGLAENTGELFF
TRBV28 13 CASSPWGYTEAFF
TRBV11-2 13 CASSPKTGDTQYF
TRBV15 16 CATSMGLAGAADTQYF
TRBV4-1 17 CASSQSLAGDLTYTQYF
TRBV3-1 16 CASSQEPWTGLYEQYF
TRBV18 13 CASRAEGFSRQYF
TRBV29-1 14 CSVEERVGYNEQFF
TRBV9 14 CASSLGVPNTEAFF
TRBV7-3 15 CASSFGAAGYNEQFF
TRBV11-3 13 CASSETSRDGYTF
TRBV7-2 14 CASSHDSLYNEQFF
TRBV27 15 CASPWWDRRNQPQHF
TRBV6-5 13 CASSYKGVGGSFF
TRBV20-1 14 CSASSRLCNCEQYF
TRBV7-9 13 CASSSAGYYEQYF
TRBV7-9 14 CASSNRGYNEKLFF
TRBV2 17 CASSMDSRTGTYNEQFF
TRBV6-5 14 CASSYDDMNTEAFF
TRBV7-9 14 CASSFHGRPTEAFF
TRBV19 14 CASSIGGSYTEAFF
TRBV18 15 CASSRSERGSNGYTF
TRBV12-3/TRBV12-4 15 CASSPPLAGGNTQYF
TRBV30 12 CAWRTGGNTIYF
TRBV5-4 15 CASSVPSGTKETQYF
TRBV20-1 14 CSAKTPGQLYEQYF
TRBV29-1 12 CSVTGGGTEAFF
TRBV5-4 13 CASSFGEAYEQYF
TRBV2 17 CASSNGEMTGSYNEQFF
TRBV20-1 9 CSAVAGYTF
TRBV27 13 CASSLRLINEQFF
TRBV6-5 15 CASSRTGGSYNEQFF
TRBV7-3 13 CASSAGLANEQFF
TRBV12-3/TRBV12-4 15 CASSFGTGGNQPQHF
TRBV6-5 16 CASSYSTGAVTDTQYF
TRBV20-1 13 CSARGGQVRGYTF